The rows below give T cell receptor beta chains drawn from one sample of a study of Ad26.COV2.S vaccination and SARS-CoV-2 variants. Sequencing used immunoSEQ multiplex PCR; TCRdb keeps in-frame clones, though not all of them. The table includes 300,000 to 350,000 clones, about 86% detected once. The specimen comprised peripheral blood, sampled in a trial of Ad26.COV2.S vaccine versus placebo. The receptors were sampled from a person aged 18 to 59 who received the Ad26.COV2.S COVID-19 vaccine or a placebo. Each CDR3 is given with its conserved first and last residue. Each record gives: J gene, clone size, V gene, CDR3 protein. Some rows have no size entry. The others give once, few or many, or a class for an expanded clone.

j_gene: TRBJ2-1; abundance: .; v_gene: TRBV4-3; CDR3aa: CASSQDGFGVGTLLNEQFF
j_gene: TRBJ2-2; abundance: .; v_gene: TRBV5-1; CDR3aa: CASSLEGQGRGSGELFF
j_gene: TRBJ2-7; abundance: .; v_gene: TRBV27; CDR3aa: CASSPLDRGRRQYF
j_gene: TRBJ2-7; abundance: .; v_gene: TRBV27; CDR3aa: CASSTRDSGSYEQYF
j_gene: TRBJ2-1; abundance: .; v_gene: TRBV9; CDR3aa: CASSVAPTSGGAGEQFF
j_gene: TRBJ2-5; abundance: .; v_gene: TRBV5-1; CDR3aa: CASSLGDRDQETQYF
j_gene: TRBJ1-2; abundance: few; v_gene: TRBV7-2; CDR3aa: CASSSGQNYGYTF
j_gene: TRBJ1-1; abundance: .; v_gene: TRBV19; CDR3aa: CASSFRRDTEAFF
j_gene: TRBJ2-1; abundance: .; v_gene: TRBV9; CDR3aa: CASSLGTGGNEQFF
j_gene: TRBJ2-1; abundance: .; v_gene: TRBV12-3/TRBV12-4; CDR3aa: CASSGAGEQFF
j_gene: TRBJ2-7; abundance: .; v_gene: TRBV19; CDR3aa: CASSSRRQSYEQYF
j_gene: TRBJ1-1; abundance: .; v_gene: TRBV7-2; CDR3aa: CASSRAGRDRMNTEAFF
j_gene: TRBJ1-5; abundance: .; v_gene: TRBV6-2/TRBV6-3; CDR3aa: CASSFRGPRQPQHF
j_gene: TRBJ2-7; abundance: .; v_gene: TRBV5-1; CDR3aa: CASSLVRGEQYF
j_gene: TRBJ2-7; abundance: few; v_gene: TRBV27; CDR3aa: CASSPPRQLYEQYF
j_gene: TRBJ2-3; abundance: .; v_gene: TRBV4-1; CDR3aa: CASSQGLTDTQYF
j_gene: TRBJ1-5; abundance: .; v_gene: TRBV3-1/TRBV3-2; CDR3aa: CASSQDRTNQPQHF